A single sample gave rise to the 22 T cell receptor beta chains below, sequenced in a study of Ad26.COV2.S vaccination and SARS-CoV-2 variants. Profiled with immunoSEQ multiplex PCR; TCRdb holds only in-frame clones, not every one. The table records 350,000 to 450,000 clones, around 86% of them present only once. The treatment was: some 19 received Ad26.COV2.S at low or high dose, single or two shots; roughly five received placebo; per-sample allocation not given. The samples date from day 63 after the first vaccine or placebo injection. Sample: peripheral blood, taken in a trial of Ad26.COV2.S vaccine versus placebo. Receptors were obtained from a person aged 18-60 years who received the Ad26.COV2.S COVID-19 vaccine or a placebo.

This chain connects TRBV29-1 to TRBJ2-1, with D perhaps TRBD1 (5 bases). The length of the CDR3 is 16 residues. V lost 4 bases to trimming and J lost 1 base, with 17 bases between them. The germline CDR1 and CDR2 sequences are SQVTM and ANQGSEA. This chain's CDR3 is CSVVLSVRQSYNEQFF. The CDR3 DNA sequence: TGCAGCGTTGTTTTGAGTGTGAGACAGTCCTACAATGAGCAGTTCTTC.

CDR3 in DNA: TGTGCCAGCAGCCTAATGGGACAGGTCCCGGGAGATACGCAGTATTTT. Protein: CASSLMGQVPGDTQYF. The chain joins TRBV3-1 (or the pseudogene TRBV3-2) to TRBJ2-3; 8 positions match TRBD1. Trimming at V came to 4 bases and at J to 5 bases, leaving 11 bases not matched to a gene. From germline, CDR1 is LGHDT and CDR2 YNNKEL (reference sequence). The CDR3 runs 16 residues.

This chain joins TRBV5-8 and TRBJ2-1; no clear D. CDR3 size: 13 residues. Trimming removed 0 bases at V and 3 bases at J, with 4 bases between. Germline lookup yields CDR1 SGHTS and CDR2 YDEGEE. The CDR3 nucleotides are TGTGCCAGCAGCTTGGCTAACTACAATGAGCAGTTCTTC. Translating it yields CASSLANYNEQFF.

The genes are TRBV5-4 and TRBJ1-2; 10 nucleotides match TRBD1. Germline V gives CDR1 SGHNT, CDR2 YYREEE (reference sequence). The CDR3 extends over 17 amino acids. The V segment lost 4 bases and the J segment 4 bases; nucleotides outside the gene matches: 13. The CDR3, as DNA: TGTGCCAGCAGCCCCGGGACAGGGGCGGAGGGTGGCTATGGCTACACCTTC. Protein product: CASSPGTGAEGGYGYTF.

The gene calls are TRBV10-3 and TRBJ1-1; D not resolved. V was trimmed by 10 bases and J by 1 base, leaving 10 bases between them. There are 12 residues in the CDR3. Per the germline V gene, CDR1 is ENHRY and CDR2 is SYGVKD. CDR3 region: CATRWGNTEAFF. CDR3 nucleotides: TGTGCCACCCGGTGGGGGAACACTGAAGCTTTCTTT.

The V call is TRBV19, the J call TRBJ1-1; TRBD1 matches 7 bases. The CDR3 contains 13 residues. V dropped 6 bases and J dropped 7; count of bases not matched to a gene: 8. The V gene's germline CDR1 is LNHDA and CDR2 SQIVND (reference sequence). In DNA, the CDR3 is TGTGCCAGTAGAGCTGGGACAGCAATTGAAGCTTTCTTT. It codes for CASRAGTAIEAFF.

The chain carries TRBV19 and TRBJ1-1, with 7 bases matching TRBD1. There are 15 residues in the CDR3. J was trimmed by 2 bases and V by 4 bases; bases with no gene match: 7. The germline V gene encodes CDR1 LNHDA and CDR2 SQIVND (reference sequence). The CDR3 here is CASSTFYRGNTEAFF. CDR3 in DNA: TGTGCCAGTAGTACCTTCTACAGGGGTAACACTGAAGCTTTCTTT. The full variable domain, in which reference TRBV19 and TRBJ1-1 provide the parts outside the CDR3, is DGGITQSPKYLFRKEGQNVTLSCEQNLNHDAMYWYRQDPGQGLRLIYYSQIVNDFQKGDIAEGYSVSREKKESFPLTVTSAQKNPTAFYLCASSTFYRGNTEAFFGQGTRLTVV.

This rearrangement joins TRBV7-2 to TRBJ2-2; tentatively, D is TRBD1 or TRBD2 (6 bases each). Trimming left V 5 bases short and J 6 bases short, with 16 bases between. The CDR3 has 15 residues. CDR1 is SGHTA and CDR2 is FQGNSA in the germline V gene. CDR3 in amino acids: CASSPPPGEAGELFF. CDR3 nucleotide sequence: TGTGCCAGCAGCCCCCCGCCAGGGGAGGCCGGGGAGCTGTTTTTT.

V and J are TRBV29-1 and TRBJ2-7; 8 bases agree with TRBD2. Per germline, CDR1 SQVTM and CDR2 ANQGSEA. With 1 base clipped from V and 5 bases from J, the junction kept 10 bases outside the gene matches. CDR3 length: 15 residues. In DNA form, the CDR3 reads TGCAGCGTTGAAGCTCTCGGGGGGGGTAGGAACGAGCAGTACTTC. Encoded protein: CSVEALGGGRNEQYF.

This chain links TRBV9 with TRBJ2-5, with 9 nucleotides matching TRBD2. The CDR3 sequence is 15 residues long. J lost 3 bases, V lost 6 bases, and 9 bases had no gene match. Germline loops: CDR1 SGDLS, CDR2 YYNGEE. The CDR3 region has the DNA TGTGCCAGCACCCTTGCGGGGGGGTGGAAAGAGACCCAGTACTTC. This translates into CASTLAGGWKETQYF.

The chain combines TRBV19 with TRBJ1-6, with D possibly TRBD1 on 6 matching bases. CDR3 length: 15 amino acids. Germline V lookup: CDR1 LNHDA, CDR2 SQIVND (reference sequence). V gave up 8 bases and J gave up 2 bases, with 13 bases separating them. The CDR3 is CASREGVAYNSPLHF. The CDR3 DNA is TGTGCCAGTCGGGAGGGGGTGGCCTATAATTCACCCCTCCACTTT.

This clone appeared a few times. The rearrangement links TRBV5-6 to TRBJ2-7; D is undetermined. Germline lookup yields CDR1 SGHDT and CDR2 YYEEEE. V lost 0 bases and J lost 2, with 6 bases in between. The length of the CDR3 is 13 residues. The CDR3 nucleotides are TGTGCCAGCAGCTTGGACGTCACCTACGAGCAGTACTTC. Protein: CASSLDVTYEQYF. Supplemented by reference TRBV5-6 and TRBJ2-7, the full variable domain reads DAGVTQSPTHLIKTRGQQVTLRCSPKSGHDTVSWYQQALGQGPQFIFQYYEEEERQRGNFPDRFSGHQFPNYSSELNVNALLLGDSALYLCASSLDVTYEQYFGPGTRLTVT.

V usage is TRBV6-5 and J usage is TRBJ2-7; D possibly corresponds to TRBD2 (6 bases). The CDR3 loop spans 13 amino acids. Trimming took off 1 base at V and 5 bases at J, with 9 bases between the two ends. Germline CDR1 MNHEY, CDR2 SVGAGI. The CDR3 region has the DNA TGTGCCAGCAGTTACTTGGAGGGAAACGAGCAGTACTTC. This gives the protein CASSYLEGNEQYF.

This clone was recorded at least ten times. The chain joins TRBV7-3 to TRBJ2-1, with D possibly TRBD2 on 7 matching bases. CDR1 is SGHTA and CDR2 is FQGTGA in the germline V gene. This CDR3 comprises 16 residues. The V end lost 2 bases, the J end lost 2 bases, and 13 bases lay between the germline ends. The CDR3 region has the DNA TGTGCCAGCAGCTTACGGGGGGCAGATCCCTACAATGAGCAGTTCTTC. It encodes CASSLRGADPYNEQFF.

The genes are TRBV9 and TRBJ2-1; 13 bases are a match to TRBD2. CDR3 size: 16 residues. The germline CDR1 and CDR2 sequences are SGDLS and YYNGEE. With V trimmed by 4 bases and J by 7 bases, 8 bases remained unmatched. The CDR3 DNA is TGTGCCAGCAGCCCGGCGGGGGGACTAGCGGGGAATGAGCAGTTCTTC. This codes for CASSPAGGLAGNEQFF.

This chain joins TRBV25-1 and TRBJ2-7; D remains unclear. Germline CDR1 MGHDK, CDR2 SYGVNS. This CDR3 comprises 13 residues. V dropped 3 bases and J dropped 1 base, with 7 bases sitting between them. This CDR3 reads CASSDFGSYEQYF. DNA of the CDR3: TGTGCCAGCAGTGACTTCGGGTCCTACGAGCAGTACTTC.

This chain connects TRBV2 to TRBJ1-5; perhaps TRBD1 as D (6 bases). The CDR3 consists of 14 residues. Germline V gene data show CDR1 as SNHLY and CDR2 as FYNNEI. V shed 6 bases and J shed 5 bases, with 14 bases lying between them. CDR3: CASRGTKGDQPQHF. CDR3 nucleotide sequence: TGTGCCAGCAGGGGGACTAAGGGGGATCAGCCCCAGCATTTT. Filled out from reference TRBV2 and TRBJ1-5, the complete variable domain reads EPEVTQTPSHQVTQMGQEVILRCVPISNHLYFYWYRQILGQKVEFLVSFYNNEISEKSEIFDDQFSVERPDGSNFTLKIRSTKLEDSAMYFCASRGTKGDQPQHFGDGTRLSIL.

The chain recombines TRBV7-6 with TRBJ1-4, with a weak D call TRBD1 (5 bases). Trimming left V 5 bases short and J 7 bases short, with 17 bases between. Germline lookup yields CDR1 SGHVS and CDR2 FNYEAQ. The CDR3 has 15 residues. CDR3 amino acids: CASSENRGAGEKLFF. CDR3 nucleotides: TGTGCCAGCAGCGAGAATCGAGGGGCCGGTGAAAAACTGTTTTTT.

The chain is built from TRBV24-1 and TRBJ2-2; 8 bases are shared with TRBD1. This CDR3 comprises 14 residues. Germline CDR1 is KGHDR and CDR2 is SFDVKD. J was trimmed by 4 bases and V by 5 bases; bases with no gene match: 2. CDR3 coding DNA: TGTGCCACCAGTGGGACAGGGAGCACCGGGGAGCTGTTTTTT. Amino acids: CATSGTGSTGELFF.

V gene TRBV3-1 (or the pseudogene TRBV3-2) combines with J gene TRBJ1-1, with D possibly matching TRBD1 (5 bases). V was shortened by 4 bases and J by 2 bases, with 14 bases between the two germline ends. This CDR3 comprises 15 residues. Germline lookup yields CDR1 LGHDT and CDR2 YNNKEL (reference sequence). The CDR3 protein is CASSPHIQGNTEAFF. For the CDR3, the DNA is TGTGCCAGCAGCCCCCATATCCAGGGAAACACTGAAGCTTTCTTT.

This chain connects TRBV29-1 to TRBJ1-1; possibly TRBD1 for D (5 bases). CDR3 length: 13 amino acids. Germline V gives CDR1 SQVTM, CDR2 ANQGSEA. The ends were cut back, 8 bases at V and 1 base at J, with 14 bases in the middle. CDR3 nucleotide sequence: TGCAGCTCCCGTGGGGGACCGAACACTGAAGCTTTCTTT. Protein sequence: CSSRGGPNTEAFF. Full variable domain (missing parts from reference TRBV29-1 and TRBJ1-1): SAVISQKPSRDICQRGTSLTIQCQVDSQVTMMFWYRQQPGQSLTLIATANQGSEATYESGFVIDKFPISRPNLTFSTLTVSNMSPEDSSIYLCSSRGGPNTEAFFGQGTRLTVV.

CDR3 residues: CASSLDGAFGQPQHF. CDR3 sequence (DNA): TGCGCCAGCAGCTTGGACGGGGCTTTCGGTCAGCCCCAGCATTTT. The chain is built from TRBV5-1 and TRBJ1-5; a possible D gene is TRBD1 (5 bases). The CDR3 has 15 residues. The germline gives CDR1 SGHRS, CDR2 YFSETQ. The V end lost 0 bases, the J end lost 6 bases, and 13 bases lay between the germline ends.